This TCR beta chain was captured by sequencing in a study of T cells in Graves' hyperthyroidism and ophthalmopathy. The CDR3 has 14 residues. V shed 5 bases and J shed 5 bases, with 13 bases lying between them. Participants, patients aged 18 to 65, had newly diagnosed hyperthyroidism with a duration under 2 months. Orbital computed tomography and thyroid ultrasound, together with serum TRAb and thyroxine and clinical symptoms, were used for diagnoses. There were TCR beta CDR3 regions amplified from RNA transcripts. With the HTBI primer set, the TCR CDR3 went through a first round of RT-PCR. TCRdb re-called the multiplex PCR reads with MiXCR, one entry per CDR3 protein. Seen here are about 480,000 distinct CDR3 sequences, around 14% observed once, and the top ten hold less than 20%.

Sample: blood. This clonotype originated in a woman between 18 and 29 years old with Graves' hyperthyroidism. The chain combines TRBV12-3 or TRBV12-4 with TRBJ1-5; D perhaps matches TRBD1 (5 bases). The CDR3 region is CASSGGGSHQPQHF. The CDR3 DNA follows: TGTGCCAGCAGTGGGGGGGGGAGCCATCAGCCCCAGCATTTT.